This T cell receptor (beta chain) is drawn from a study of T cells in Graves' hyperthyroidism and ophthalmopathy. Disease lasting under 3 months, a NOSPECS grade of at least 4, and a Clinical Activity Score of at least 3 were features of the ophthalmopathy patients. RNA transcripts gave rise to amplified TCR beta CDR3 regions. The TCR CDR3 was amplified in a first-round RT-PCR using the HTBI primer set. TCRdb itself ran the multiplex PCR reads through MiXCR, one entry per CDR3 protein. Of roughly 400,000 distinct CDR3 sequences listed, around 15% were seen once; the top ten hold over 25%. Trimming left V 1 base short and J 7 bases short, with 14 bases between. Germline loops: CDR1 SGHVS, CDR2 FQNEAQ. The CDR3 is made up of 15 amino acids. This clonotype has ten or more counts.

This receptor was obtained from a middle-aged man with Graves' ophthalmopathy. Sequencing was carried out using blood. V and J are TRBV7-8 and TRBJ1-5; D ambiguous. CDR3: CASSLGLPGSQPQHF. The CDR3 DNA reads as TGTGCCAGCAGCTTAGGTTTGCCGGGGAGCCAGCCCCAGCATTTT.